The clone carrying this T cell receptor (beta chain) came up once. The same CDR3 is also encoded by other DNA sequences in this sample. The entry originates in a study of blood T cell repertoires in COVID-19. About the research overall: Whether acute or convalescent, the COVID-19 samples came from the United States, Italy and Spain.

Authors' data handling: Amplification with reference gene primers provided the estimates of nucleated cell counts. Sequencing used immunoSEQ multiplex PCR; TCRdb keeps in-frame clones, though not all of them. The V and J calls and clone size come from that table; D and trimming were worked out from the DNA. The data contain 150,000 to 200,000 clones, more than 75% of them seen just once; the ten biggest clones take up roughly 4.7%. Per the germline V gene, CDR1 is SGHRS and CDR2 is YFSETQ. Trimming cost V 4 bases and J 2 bases; bases outside gene matches: 1. This CDR3 has 13 amino acids. V usage is TRBV5-1 and J usage is TRBJ2-5; TRBD2 agrees at 8 bases. The sequencing input was peripheral blood. The TCR comes from a human donor in a cohort sampled during active COVID-19. CDR3 loop: CASSGGGQETQYF. CDR3 nucleotides: TGCGCCAGCAGCGGCGGGGGGCAAGAGACCCAGTACTTC.